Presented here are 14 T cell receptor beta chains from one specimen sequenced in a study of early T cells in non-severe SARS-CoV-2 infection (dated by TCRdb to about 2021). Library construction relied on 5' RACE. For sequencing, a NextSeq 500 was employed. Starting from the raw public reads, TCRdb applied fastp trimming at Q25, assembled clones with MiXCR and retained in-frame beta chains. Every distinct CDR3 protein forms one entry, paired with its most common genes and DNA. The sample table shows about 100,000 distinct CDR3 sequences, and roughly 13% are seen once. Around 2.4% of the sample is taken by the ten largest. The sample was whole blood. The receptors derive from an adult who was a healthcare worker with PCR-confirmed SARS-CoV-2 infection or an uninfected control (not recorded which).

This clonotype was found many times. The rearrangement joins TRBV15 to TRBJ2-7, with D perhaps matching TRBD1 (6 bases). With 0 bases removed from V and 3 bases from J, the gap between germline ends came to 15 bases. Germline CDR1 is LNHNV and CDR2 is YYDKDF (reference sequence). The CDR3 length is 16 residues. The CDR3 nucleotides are TGTGCCACCAGCAGAGAGAGATACGGACAGTTCTACGAGCAGTACTTC. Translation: CATSRERYGQFYEQYF.

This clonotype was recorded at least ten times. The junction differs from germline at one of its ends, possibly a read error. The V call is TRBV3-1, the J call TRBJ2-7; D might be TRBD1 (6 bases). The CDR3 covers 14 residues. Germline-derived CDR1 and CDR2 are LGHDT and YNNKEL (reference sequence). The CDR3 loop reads CASSATIRSGTLDF. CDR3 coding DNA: TGTGCCAGCAGCGCTACTATACGCTCCGGGACATTGGACTTC.

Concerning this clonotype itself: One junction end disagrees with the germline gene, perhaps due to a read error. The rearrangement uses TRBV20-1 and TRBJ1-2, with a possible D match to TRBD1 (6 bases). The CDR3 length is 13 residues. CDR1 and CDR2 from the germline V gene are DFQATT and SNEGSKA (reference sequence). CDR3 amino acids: CSAGEGTRFGYTF. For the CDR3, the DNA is TGCAGTGCTGGAGAAGGGACACGTTTTGGCTACACCTTC.

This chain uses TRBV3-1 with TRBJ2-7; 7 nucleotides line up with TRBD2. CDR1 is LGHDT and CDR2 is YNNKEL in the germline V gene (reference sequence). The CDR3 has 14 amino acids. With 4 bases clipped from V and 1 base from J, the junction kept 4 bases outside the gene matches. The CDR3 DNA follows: TGTGCCAGCAGCCTTGCGGGGGTGTCCTACGAGCAGTACTTC. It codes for CASSLAGVSYEQYF.

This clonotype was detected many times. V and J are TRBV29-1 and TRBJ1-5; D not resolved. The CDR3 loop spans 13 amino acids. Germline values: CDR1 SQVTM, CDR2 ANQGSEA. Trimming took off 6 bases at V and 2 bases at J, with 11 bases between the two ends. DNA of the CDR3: TGCAGCGTCCAAAACACCGGCAATCAGCCCCAGCATTTT. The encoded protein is CSVQNTGNQPQHF.

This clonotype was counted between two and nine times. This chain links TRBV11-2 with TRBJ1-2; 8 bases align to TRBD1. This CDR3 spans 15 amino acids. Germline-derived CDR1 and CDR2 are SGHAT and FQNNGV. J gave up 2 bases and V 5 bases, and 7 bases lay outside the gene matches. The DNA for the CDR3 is TGTGCCAGCAGCACTCACAGGGGGAAGAACTATGGCTACACCTTC. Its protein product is CASSTHRGKNYGYTF.

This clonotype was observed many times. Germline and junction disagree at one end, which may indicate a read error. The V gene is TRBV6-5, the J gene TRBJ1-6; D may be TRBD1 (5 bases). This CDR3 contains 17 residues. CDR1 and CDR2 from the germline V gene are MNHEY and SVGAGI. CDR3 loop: CASSYLGASSYNSPLHF. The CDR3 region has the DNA TGTGCCAGCAGCTACTTAGGGGCCAGCTCCTATAATTCACCCCTCCACTTT.

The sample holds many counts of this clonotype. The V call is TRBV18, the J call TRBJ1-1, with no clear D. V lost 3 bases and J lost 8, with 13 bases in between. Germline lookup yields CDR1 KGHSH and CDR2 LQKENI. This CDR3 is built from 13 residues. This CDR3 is CASSPAAGREAFF. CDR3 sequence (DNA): TGTGCCAGCTCACCGGCGGCCGGACGGGAAGCTTTCTTT.

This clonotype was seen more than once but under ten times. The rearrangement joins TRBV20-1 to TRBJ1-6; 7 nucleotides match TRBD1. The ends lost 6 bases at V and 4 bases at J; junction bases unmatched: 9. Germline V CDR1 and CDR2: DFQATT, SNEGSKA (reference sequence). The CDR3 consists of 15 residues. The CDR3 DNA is TGCAGTGCACGGGACAGCAAGATATATAATTCACCCCTCCACTTT. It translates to CSARDSKIYNSPLHF.

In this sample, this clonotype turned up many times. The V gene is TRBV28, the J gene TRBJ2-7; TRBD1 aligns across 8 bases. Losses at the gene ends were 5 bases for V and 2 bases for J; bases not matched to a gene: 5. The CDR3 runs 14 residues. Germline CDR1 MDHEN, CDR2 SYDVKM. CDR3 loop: CASSRQGKTYEQYF. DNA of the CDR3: TGTGCCAGCAGTCGACAGGGGAAGACCTACGAGCAGTACTTC.

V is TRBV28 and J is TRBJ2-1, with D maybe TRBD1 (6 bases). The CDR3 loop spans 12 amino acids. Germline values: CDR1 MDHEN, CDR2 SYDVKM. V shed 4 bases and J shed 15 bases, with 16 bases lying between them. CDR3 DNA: TGTGCCAGCAGTTCCCACAGGGTAGAGTCGTTCTTC. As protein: CASSSHRVESFF.

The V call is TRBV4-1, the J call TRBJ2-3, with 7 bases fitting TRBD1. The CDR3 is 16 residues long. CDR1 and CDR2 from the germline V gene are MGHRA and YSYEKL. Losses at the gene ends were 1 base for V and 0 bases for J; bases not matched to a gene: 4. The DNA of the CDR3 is TGCGCCAGCAGCCAAGGAGTAGGGGGCAGCACAGATACGCAGTATTTT. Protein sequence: CASSQGVGGSTDTQYF.

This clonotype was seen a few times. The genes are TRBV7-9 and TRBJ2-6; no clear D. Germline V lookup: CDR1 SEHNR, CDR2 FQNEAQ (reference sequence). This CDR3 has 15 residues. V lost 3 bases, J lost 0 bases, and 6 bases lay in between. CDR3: CASSLSLSGANVLTF. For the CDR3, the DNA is TGTGCCAGCAGCTTGTCGCTCTCTGGGGCCAACGTCCTGACTTTC.

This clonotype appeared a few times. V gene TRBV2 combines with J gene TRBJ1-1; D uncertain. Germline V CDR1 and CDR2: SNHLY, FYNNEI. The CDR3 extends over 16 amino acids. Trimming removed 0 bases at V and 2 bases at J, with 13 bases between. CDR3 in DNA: TGTGCCAGCAGTGAAGCCGGACGGAGGCCTAACACTGAAGCTTTCTTT. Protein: CASSEAGRRPNTEAFF.